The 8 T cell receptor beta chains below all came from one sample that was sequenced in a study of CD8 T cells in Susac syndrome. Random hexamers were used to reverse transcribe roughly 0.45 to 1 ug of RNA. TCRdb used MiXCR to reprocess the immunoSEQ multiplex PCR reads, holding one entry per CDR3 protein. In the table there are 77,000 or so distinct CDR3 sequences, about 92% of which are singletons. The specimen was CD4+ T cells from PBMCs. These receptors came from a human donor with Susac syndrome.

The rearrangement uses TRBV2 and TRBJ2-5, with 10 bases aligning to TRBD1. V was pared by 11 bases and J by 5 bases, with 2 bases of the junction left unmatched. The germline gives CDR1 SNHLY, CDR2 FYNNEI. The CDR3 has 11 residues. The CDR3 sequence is CAGQGEETQYF. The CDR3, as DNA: TGTGCCGGACAGGGGGAGGAGACCCAGTACTTC.

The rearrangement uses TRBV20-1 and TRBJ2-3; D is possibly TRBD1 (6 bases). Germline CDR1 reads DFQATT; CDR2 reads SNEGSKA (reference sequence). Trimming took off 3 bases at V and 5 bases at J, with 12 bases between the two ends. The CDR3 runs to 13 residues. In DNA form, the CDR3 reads TGCAGTGCTAGCTTCGAAGGGGGAGATACGCAGTATTTT. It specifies CSASFEGGDTQYF.

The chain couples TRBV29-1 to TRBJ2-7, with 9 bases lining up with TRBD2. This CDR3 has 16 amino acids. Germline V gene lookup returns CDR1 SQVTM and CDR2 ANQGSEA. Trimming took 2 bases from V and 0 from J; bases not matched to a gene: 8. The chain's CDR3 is CSVELAGGLLSYEQYF. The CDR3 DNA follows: TGCAGCGTTGAACTTGCGGGAGGGCTCCTCTCCTACGAGCAGTACTTC.

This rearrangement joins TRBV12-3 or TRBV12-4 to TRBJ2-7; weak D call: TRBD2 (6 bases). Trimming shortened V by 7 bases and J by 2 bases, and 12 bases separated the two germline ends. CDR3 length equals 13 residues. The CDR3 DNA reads TGTGCCAGCACCCTCCGGGGGACCTACGAGCAGTACTTC. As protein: CASTLRGTYEQYF.

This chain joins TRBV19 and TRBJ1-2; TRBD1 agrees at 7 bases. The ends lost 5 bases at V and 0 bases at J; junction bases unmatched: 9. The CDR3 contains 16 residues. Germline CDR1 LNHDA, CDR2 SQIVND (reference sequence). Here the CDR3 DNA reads TGTGCCAGTAGTGCCCGGACAGGCCGTACTAACTATGGCTACACCTTC. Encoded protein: CASSARTGRTNYGYTF.

In DNA, the CDR3 is TGTGCCAGCTCCCGACCCACCGACCCCTACGAGCAGTACTTC. It translates to CASSRPTDPYEQYF. V and J are TRBV18 and TRBJ2-7; D is undetermined. The germline V and J ends were trimmed by 6 bases and 2 bases, with 14 bases remaining between them. Germline CDR1 KGHSH, CDR2 LQKENI. This CDR3 comprises 14 residues.

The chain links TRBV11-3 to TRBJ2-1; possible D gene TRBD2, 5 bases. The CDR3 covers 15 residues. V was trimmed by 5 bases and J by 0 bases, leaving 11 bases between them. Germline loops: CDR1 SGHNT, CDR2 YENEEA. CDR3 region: CASSISGYSYNEQFF. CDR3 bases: TGTGCCAGCAGCATAAGCGGATACTCCTACAATGAGCAGTTCTTC.

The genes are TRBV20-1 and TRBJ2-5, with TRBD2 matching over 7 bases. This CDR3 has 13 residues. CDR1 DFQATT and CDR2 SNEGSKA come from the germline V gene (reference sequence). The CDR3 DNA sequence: TGCAGCTACTCCAATCCGGGGGGTGAGACCCAGTACTTC. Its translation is CSYSNPGGETQYF.